This TCR beta chain was sequenced in a study of shared clonotypes between healthy human individuals. CD45RO-negative, CCR7-positively selected cells formed the naive CD8 fraction, excluding terminally differentiated effector memory CD45RA+ cells. Repertoires were generated with immunoSEQ multiplex PCR, while TCRdb's copy carries only in-frame clones and drops some. The data contain roughly 2 million clones, about 95% of them singletons. After removal of 6 bases from V and 5 bases from J, the junction contained 12 bases not matched to a gene. This CDR3 is 16 amino acids long. From germline, CDR1 is KGHSH and CDR2 LQKENI. Study-wide points: The study found lower generation probabilities in non-shared clonotypes than in those shared by all four donors. Among donors, the sharing of clonotypes was expected to be influenced by sequencing depth.

In the case of this clone: Its antigen is currently unknown.

The clonotype originates from a man younger than 30 in good health. Sequenced material: naive CD8+ T cells sorted from blood. This sequence joins TRBV18 and TRBJ1-1; 10 nucleotides match TRBD1. CDR3 in DNA: TGTGCCAGCTCCTCGTTGAAGGGGACAGGGGAAACTGAAGCTTTCTTT. Protein product: CASSSLKGTGETEAFF.